This TCR beta chain was identified in a study of T-cell memory formation after mild COVID-19. From the 5' RACE reads, TCRdb called clonotypes with MiXCR, one entry per CDR3 protein. The sample gives more than 400,000 distinct CDR3 sequences, around a sixth of which show up once; over 9% is in the top ten. Trimming left V 8 bases short and J 2 bases short, with 13 bases between. CDR3 size: 13 residues. Germline assignment: CDR1 LNHNV and CDR2 YYDKDF (reference sequence). This chain links TRBV15 with TRBJ2-7; D is ambiguous. Sequenced: PBMCs or a T cell subset sorted from them (not recorded which). This receptor was identified in an adult woman who had mild COVID-19 (a few samples of this study predate the infection). Cell type and time point are not known. CDR3 DNA: TGTGCCACCCACCTGACAAGCCCCTACGAGCAGTACTTC. Translation gives CATHLTSPYEQYF.